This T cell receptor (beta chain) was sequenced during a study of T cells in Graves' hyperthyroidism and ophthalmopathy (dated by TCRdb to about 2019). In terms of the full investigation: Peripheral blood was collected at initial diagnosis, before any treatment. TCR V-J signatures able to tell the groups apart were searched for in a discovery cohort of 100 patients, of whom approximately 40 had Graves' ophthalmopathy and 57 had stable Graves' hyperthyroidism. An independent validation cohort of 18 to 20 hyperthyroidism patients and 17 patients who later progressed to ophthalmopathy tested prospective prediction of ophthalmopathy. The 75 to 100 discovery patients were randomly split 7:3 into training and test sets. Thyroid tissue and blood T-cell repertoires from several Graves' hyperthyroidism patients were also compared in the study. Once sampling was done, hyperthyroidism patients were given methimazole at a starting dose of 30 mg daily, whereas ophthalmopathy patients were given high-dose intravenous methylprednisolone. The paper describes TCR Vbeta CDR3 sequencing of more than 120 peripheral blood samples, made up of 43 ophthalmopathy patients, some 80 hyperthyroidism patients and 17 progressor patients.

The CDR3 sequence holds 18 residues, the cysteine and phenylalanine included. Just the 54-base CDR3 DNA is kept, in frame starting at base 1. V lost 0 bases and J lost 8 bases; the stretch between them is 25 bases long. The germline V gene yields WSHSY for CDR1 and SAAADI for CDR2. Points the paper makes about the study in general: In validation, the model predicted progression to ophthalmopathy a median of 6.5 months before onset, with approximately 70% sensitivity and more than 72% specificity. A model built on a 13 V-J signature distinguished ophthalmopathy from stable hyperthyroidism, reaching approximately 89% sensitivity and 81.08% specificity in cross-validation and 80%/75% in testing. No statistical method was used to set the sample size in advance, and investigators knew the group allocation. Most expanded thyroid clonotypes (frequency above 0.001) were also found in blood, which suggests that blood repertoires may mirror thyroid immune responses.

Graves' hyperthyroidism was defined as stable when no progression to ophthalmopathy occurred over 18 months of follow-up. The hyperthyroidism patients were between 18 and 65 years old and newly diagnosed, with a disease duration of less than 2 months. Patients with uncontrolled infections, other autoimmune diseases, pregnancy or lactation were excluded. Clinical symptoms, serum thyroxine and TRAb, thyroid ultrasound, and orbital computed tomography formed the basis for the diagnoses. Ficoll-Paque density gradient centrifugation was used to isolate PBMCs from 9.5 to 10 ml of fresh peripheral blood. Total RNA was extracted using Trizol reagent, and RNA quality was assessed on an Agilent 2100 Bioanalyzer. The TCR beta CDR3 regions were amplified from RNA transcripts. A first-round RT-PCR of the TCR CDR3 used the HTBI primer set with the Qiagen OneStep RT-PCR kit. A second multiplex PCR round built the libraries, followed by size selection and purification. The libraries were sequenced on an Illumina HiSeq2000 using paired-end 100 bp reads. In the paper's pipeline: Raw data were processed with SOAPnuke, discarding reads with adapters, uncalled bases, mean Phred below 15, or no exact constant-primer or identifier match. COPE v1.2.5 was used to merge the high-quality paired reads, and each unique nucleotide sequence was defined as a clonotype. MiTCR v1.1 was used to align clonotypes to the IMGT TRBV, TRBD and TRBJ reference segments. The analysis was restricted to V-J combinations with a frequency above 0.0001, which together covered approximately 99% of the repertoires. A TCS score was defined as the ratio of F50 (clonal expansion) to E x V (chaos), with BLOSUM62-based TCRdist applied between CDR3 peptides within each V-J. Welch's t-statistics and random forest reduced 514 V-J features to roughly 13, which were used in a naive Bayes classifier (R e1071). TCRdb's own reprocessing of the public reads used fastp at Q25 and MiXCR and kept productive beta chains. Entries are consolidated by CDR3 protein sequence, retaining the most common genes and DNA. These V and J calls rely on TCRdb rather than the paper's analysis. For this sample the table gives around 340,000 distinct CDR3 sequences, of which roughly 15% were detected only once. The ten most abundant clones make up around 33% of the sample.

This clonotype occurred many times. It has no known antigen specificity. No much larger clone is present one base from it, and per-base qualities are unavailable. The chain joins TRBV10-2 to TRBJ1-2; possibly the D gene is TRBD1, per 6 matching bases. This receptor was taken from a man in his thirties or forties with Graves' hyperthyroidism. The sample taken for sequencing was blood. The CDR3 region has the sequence CASSESQRGVRGAEGYTF. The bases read TGCGCCAGCAGTGAGTCCCAGAGGGGGGTGAGGGGCGCGGAAGGCTACACCTTC.